This T cell receptor (beta chain) came from a study of blood T cell repertoires in COVID-19. Turning to the study itself: Italy, Spain and the United States were the sources of the convalescent and acute COVID-19 samples. From T cells, B-cell-depleted T cells, or PBMCs came the material, which was cDNA or gDNA.

The germline V gene has CDR1 LGHDT and CDR2 YNNKEL (reference sequence). Trimming stripped 0 bases from V and 6 bases from J, with 8 bases between. The CDR3 covers 13 residues. Methods used by the authors: Reference gene primer amplification yielded estimated nucleated cell counts. Libraries were prepared by immunoSEQ multiplex PCR; TCRdb keeps only in-frame clonotypes and omits some of them. V and J calls and clone size are as listed in that table; D and trimming were resolved from the DNA. This sample yields approximately 97,000 clones, of which 90% are seen a single time; 1.5% to 2% belongs to the top ten.

The chain links TRBV3-1 (or the pseudogene TRBV3-2) to TRBJ1-2; no firm D call. The sample taken for sequencing was peripheral blood. The sequence came from a man aged 60-69 years with acute or convalescent COVID-19. The chain's CDR3 is CASSQDRVNGYTF. As DNA, the CDR3 is TGTGCCAGCAGCCAAGATAGAGTTAATGGCTACACCTTC.